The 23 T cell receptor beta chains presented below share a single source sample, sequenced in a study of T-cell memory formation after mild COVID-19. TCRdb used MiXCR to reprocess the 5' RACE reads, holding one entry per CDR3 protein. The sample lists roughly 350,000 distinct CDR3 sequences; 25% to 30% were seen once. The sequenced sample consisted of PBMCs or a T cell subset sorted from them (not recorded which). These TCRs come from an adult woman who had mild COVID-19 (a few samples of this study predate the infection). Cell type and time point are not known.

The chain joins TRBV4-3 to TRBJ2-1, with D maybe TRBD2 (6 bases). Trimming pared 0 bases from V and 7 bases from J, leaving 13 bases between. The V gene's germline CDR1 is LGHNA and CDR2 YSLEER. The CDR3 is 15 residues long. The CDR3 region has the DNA TGCGCCAGCAGCCAAGATTTTCGTCTAGCGAATGAGCAGTTCTTC. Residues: CASSQDFRLANEQFF.

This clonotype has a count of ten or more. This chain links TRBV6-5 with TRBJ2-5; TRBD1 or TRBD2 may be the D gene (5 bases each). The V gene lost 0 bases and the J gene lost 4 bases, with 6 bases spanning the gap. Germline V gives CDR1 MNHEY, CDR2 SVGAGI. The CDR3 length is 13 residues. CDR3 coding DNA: TGTGCCAGCAGTTACTCTGGGGGAGAGACCCAGTACTTC. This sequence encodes CASSYSGGETQYF.

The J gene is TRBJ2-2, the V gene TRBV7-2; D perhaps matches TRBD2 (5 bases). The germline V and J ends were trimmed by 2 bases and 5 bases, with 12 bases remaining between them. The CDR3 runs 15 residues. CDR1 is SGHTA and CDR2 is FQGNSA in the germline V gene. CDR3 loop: CASSLRRVGTGELFF. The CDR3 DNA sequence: TGTGCCAGCAGCTTAAGGCGGGTTGGAACCGGGGAGCTGTTTTTT. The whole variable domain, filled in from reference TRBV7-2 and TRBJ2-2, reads GAGVSQSPSNKVTEKGKDVELRCDPISGHTALYWYRQSLGQGLEFLIYFQGNSAPDKSGLPSDRFSAERTGGSVSTLTIQRTQQEDSAVYLCASSLRRVGTGELFFGEGSRLTVL.

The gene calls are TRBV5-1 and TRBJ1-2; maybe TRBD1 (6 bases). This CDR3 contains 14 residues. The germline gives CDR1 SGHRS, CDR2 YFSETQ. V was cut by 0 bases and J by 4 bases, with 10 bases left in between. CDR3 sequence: CASSLAAGAYGYTF. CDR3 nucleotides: TGCGCCAGCAGCTTGGCGGCAGGGGCCTATGGCTACACCTTC.

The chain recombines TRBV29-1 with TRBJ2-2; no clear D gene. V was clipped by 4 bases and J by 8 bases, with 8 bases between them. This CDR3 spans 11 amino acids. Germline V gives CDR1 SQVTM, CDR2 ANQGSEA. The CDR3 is CSVAKAGELFF. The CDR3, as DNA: TGCAGCGTTGCGAAAGCGGGGGAGCTGTTTTTT.

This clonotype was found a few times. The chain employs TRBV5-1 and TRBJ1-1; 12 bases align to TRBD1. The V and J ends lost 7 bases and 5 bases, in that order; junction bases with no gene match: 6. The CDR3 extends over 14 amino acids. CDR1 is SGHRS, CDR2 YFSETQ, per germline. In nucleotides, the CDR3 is TGCGCCAGCTGGGGGGACAGGGGGCGGACTGAAGCTTTCTTT. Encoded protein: CASWGDRGRTEAFF.

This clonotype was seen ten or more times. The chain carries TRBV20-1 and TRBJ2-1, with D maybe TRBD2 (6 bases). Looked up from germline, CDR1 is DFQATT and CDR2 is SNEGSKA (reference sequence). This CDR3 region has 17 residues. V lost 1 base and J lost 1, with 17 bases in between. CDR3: CSARVKEGGGSYNEQFF. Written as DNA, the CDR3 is TGCAGTGCTAGAGTCAAAGAGGGAGGAGGATCCTACAATGAGCAGTTCTTC.

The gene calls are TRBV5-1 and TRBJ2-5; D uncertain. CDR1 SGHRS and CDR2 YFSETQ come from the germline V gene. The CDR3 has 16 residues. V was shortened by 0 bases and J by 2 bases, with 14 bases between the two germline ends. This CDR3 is CASSLARMSPQETQYF. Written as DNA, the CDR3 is TGCGCCAGCAGCTTGGCCCGGATGAGTCCTCAAGAGACCCAGTACTTC.

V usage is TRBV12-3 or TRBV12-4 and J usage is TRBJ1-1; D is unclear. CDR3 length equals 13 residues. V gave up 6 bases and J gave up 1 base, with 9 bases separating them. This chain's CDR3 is CASRLQSNTEAFF. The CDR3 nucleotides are TGTGCCAGCAGGCTGCAATCGAACACTGAAGCTTTCTTT.

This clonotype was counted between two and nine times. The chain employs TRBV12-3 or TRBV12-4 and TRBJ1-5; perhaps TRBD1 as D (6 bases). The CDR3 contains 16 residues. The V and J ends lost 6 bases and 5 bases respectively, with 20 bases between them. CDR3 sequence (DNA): TGTGCCAGCAGCCCCCGTGCAGTCAGGGGCGATCAGCCCCAGCATTTT. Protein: CASSPRAVRGDQPQHF.

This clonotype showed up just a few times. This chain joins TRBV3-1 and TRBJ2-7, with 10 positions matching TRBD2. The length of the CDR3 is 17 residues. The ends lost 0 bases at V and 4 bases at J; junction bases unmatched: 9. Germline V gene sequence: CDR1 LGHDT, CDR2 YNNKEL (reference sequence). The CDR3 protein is CASSQDISGRAKYEQYF. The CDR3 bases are TGTGCCAGCAGCCAAGATATCAGCGGGAGGGCCAAATACGAGCAGTACTTC.

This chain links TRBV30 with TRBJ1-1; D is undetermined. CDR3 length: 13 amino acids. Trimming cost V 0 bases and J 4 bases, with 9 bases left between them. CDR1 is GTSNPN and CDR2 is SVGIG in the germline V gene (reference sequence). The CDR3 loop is CAWSVRRGTEAFF. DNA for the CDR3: TGTGCCTGGAGTGTAAGGCGTGGCACTGAAGCTTTCTTT.

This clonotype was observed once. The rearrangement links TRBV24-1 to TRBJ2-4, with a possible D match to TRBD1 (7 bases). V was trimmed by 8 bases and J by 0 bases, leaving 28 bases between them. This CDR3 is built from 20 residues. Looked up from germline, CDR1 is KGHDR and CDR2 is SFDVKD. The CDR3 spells CATTNATGEEERIAKNIQYF. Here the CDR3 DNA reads TGTGCCACCACTAACGCTACAGGGGAGGAAGAACGTATAGCCAAAAACATTCAGTACTTC.

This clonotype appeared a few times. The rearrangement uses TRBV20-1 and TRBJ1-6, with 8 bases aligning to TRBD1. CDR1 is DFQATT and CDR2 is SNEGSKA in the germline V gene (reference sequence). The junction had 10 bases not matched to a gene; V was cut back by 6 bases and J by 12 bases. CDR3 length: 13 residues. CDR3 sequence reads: CSAKDKGQGPLHF. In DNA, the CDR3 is TGCAGTGCCAAGGATAAAGGACAGGGACCCCTCCACTTT.

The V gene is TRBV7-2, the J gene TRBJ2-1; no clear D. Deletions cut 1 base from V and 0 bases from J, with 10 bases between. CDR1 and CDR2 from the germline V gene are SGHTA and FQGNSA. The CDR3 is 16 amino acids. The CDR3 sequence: CASSLDSLSSYNEQFF. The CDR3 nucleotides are TGTGCCAGCAGCTTAGACAGTCTGAGCTCCTACAATGAGCAGTTCTTC.

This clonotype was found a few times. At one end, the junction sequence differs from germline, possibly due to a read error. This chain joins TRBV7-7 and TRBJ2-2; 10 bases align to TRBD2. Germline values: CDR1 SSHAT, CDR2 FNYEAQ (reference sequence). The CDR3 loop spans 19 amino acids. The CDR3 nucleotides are TGTGCTAGCAGCTTAGGGGGTGGAGGACTAGCGGCACCCACCGGGGAGCTGTTTTTT. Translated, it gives CASSLGGGGLAAPTGELFF.

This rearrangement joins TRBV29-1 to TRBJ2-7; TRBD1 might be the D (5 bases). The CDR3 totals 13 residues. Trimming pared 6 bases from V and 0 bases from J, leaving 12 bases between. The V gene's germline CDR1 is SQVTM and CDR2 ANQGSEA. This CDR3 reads CSVTRQSSYEQYF. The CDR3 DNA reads TGCAGCGTCACCCGACAGTCCTCCTACGAGCAGTACTTC.

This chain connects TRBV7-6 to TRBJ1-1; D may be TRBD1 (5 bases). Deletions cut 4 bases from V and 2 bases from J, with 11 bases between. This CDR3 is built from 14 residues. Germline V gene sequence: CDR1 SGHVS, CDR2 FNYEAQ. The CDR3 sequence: CASSSGRANTEAFF. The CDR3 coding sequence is TGTGCCAGCAGCTCGGGGCGCGCAAACACTGAAGCTTTCTTT. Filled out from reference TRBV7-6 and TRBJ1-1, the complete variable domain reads GAGVSQSPRYKVTKRGQDVALRCDPISGHVSLYWYRQALGQGPEFLTYFNYEAQQDKSGLPNDRFSAERPEGSISTLTIQRTEQRDSAMYRCASSSGRANTEAFFGQGTRLTVV.

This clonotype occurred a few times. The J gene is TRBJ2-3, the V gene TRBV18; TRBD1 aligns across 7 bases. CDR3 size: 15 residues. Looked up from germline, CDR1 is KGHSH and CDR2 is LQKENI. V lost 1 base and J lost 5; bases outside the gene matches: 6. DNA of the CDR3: TGTGCCAGCTCACCACAGGGGGCAGGTGGAGATACGCAGTATTTT. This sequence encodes CASSPQGAGGDTQYF.

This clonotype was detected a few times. CDR3 residues: CATGGTSGRSLDEQYF. The CDR3 DNA reads as TGTGCCACAGGCGGGACTAGCGGGAGGAGCCTGGACGAGCAGTACTTC. The rearrangement links TRBV6-2 or TRBV6-3 to TRBJ2-7; TRBD2 matches 15 bases. The J segment lost 5 bases and the V segment lost 10 bases, leaving 12 bases of the junction unmatched. This CDR3 comprises 16 residues. Germline values: CDR1 MNHEY, CDR2 SVGEGT.

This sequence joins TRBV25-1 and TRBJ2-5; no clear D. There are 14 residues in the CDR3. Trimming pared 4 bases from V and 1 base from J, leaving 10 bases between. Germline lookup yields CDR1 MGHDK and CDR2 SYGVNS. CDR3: CASSGSRVQETQYF. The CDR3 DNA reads TGTGCCAGCAGTGGAAGTCGGGTCCAAGAGACCCAGTACTTC.

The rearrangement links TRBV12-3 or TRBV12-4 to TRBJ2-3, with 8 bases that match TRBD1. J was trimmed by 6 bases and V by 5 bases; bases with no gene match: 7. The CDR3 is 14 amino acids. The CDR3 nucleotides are TGTGCCAGCAGTCAGGACAGGGCTTGGGATACGCAGTATTTT. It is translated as CASSQDRAWDTQYF.

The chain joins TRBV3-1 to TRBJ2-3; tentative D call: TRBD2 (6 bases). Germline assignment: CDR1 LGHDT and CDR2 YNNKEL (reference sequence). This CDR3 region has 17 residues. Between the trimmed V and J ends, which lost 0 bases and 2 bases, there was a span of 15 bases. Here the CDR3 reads CASSQDYGGKFTDTQYF. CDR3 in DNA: TGTGCCAGCAGCCAAGATTATGGCGGGAAGTTCACAGATACGCAGTATTTT.